The clone carrying this TCR beta chain was seen a handful of times. These data belong to a study of spatial heterogeneity in lung cancer. Study-level background: In raw reads, more than 9.5 appearances on average were recorded for each unique TCR and UMI combination.

The CDR3 sequence is 13 residues long. Germline CDR1 ENHRY, CDR2 SYGVKD. Trimming pared 0 bases from V and 6 bases from J, leaving 8 bases between. Time point indicated: blood at routine non-recurrence follow-up after resection. Sequencing covered unsorted whole RNA taken from tumor, nontumor lung or frozen PBMC. Every TCR cDNA molecule bore a unique molecular identifier. TCRdb re-derived calls from the 5' RACE reads in MiXCR, one entry per CDR3 protein. The repertoire has some 120,000 distinct CDR3 sequences, 9% to 15% of them found once; the top ten carry roughly 17%. The chain couples TRBV10-3 to TRBJ1-1, with unresolved D. The sequence derives from a male donor with early-stage non-small cell lung cancer. This specimen was PBMCs, taken at follow-up. This CDR3 reads CAISESLLAEAFF. CDR3 coding DNA: TGTGCCATCAGTGAGTCGTTGTTGGCTGAAGCTTTCTTT.